The rows below give T cell receptor beta chains drawn from one sample of a study of radiation and T cells in renal cell carcinoma. Method: immunoSEQ multiplex PCR; TCRdb's copy keeps in-frame clones and lacks some. The sample has about 130,000 clones, more than 70% seen once. Sequencing used blood, obtained from a patient whose treatment included radiotherapy and nephrectomy. Receptor source: a woman aged 45-60 years with renal cell carcinoma. Both conserved end residues are part of each CDR3. Fields, in order: D gene, V gene, clone size, J gene, CDR3 protein, CDR3 DNA. The D gene is left open where the match is weak. Expanded clones are given a class, and other clones once, few, many or no size at all.

D: TRBD2
V: TRBV5-4
size: NA
J: TRBJ2-5
CDR3: CASSLGGGSQETQYF
DNA: TGTGCCAGCAGCTTGGGGGGGGGTTCTCAAGAGACCCAGTACTTC

D: TRBD1
V: TRBV10-3
size: NA
J: TRBJ1-2
CDR3: CAISGNIGQGRGVDNYGYTF
DNA: TGTGCCATCAGTGGAAATATCGGACAGGGGAGAGGAGTGGACAACTATGGCTACACCTTC

D: NA
V: TRBV10-3
size: NA
J: TRBJ1-3
CDR3: CATLPQGSGNTIYF
DNA: TGTGCCACCTTGCCGCAGGGCTCTGGAAACACCATATATTTT

D: NA
V: TRBV9
size: NA
J: TRBJ2-7
CDR3: CASSVGPGSSYEQYF
DNA: TGTGCCAGCAGCGTAGGTCCAGGTAGCTCCTACGAGCAGTACTTC

D: TRBD1
V: TRBV5-1
size: NA
J: TRBJ2-7
CDR3: CASSLTGTGDVYEQYF
DNA: TGCGCCAGCAGCCTTACCGGGACAGGGGATGTCTACGAGCAGTACTTC

D: NA
V: TRBV4-2
size: NA
J: TRBJ2-7
CDR3: CAGSQEDEQYF
DNA: TGTGCCGGCAGCCAGGAGGACGAGCAGTACTTC

D: TRBD2
V: TRBV9
size: NA
J: TRBJ2-3
CDR3: CASSPRVAGASTDTQYF
DNA: TGTGCCAGCAGCCCTCGAGTAGCGGGGGCAAGCACAGATACGCAGTATTTT

D: TRBD1
V: TRBV6-5
size: NA
J: TRBJ1-2
CDR3: CASSTGGADYGYTF
DNA: TGTGCCAGCAGTACAGGGGGCGCGGACTATGGCTACACCTTC

D: TRBD2
V: TRBV2
size: NA
J: TRBJ2-1
CDR3: CASRWDLKRGGGNEQFF
DNA: TGTGCCAGCAGATGGGATCTTAAGCGGGGGGGAGGGAATGAGCAGTTCTTC

D: NA
V: TRBV5-5
size: NA
J: TRBJ2-1
CDR3: CASSNIALALLSYNEQFF
DNA: TGTGCCAGCAGCAACATAGCCCTAGCGCTCCTATCCTACAATGAGCAGTTCTTC

D: NA
V: TRBV19
size: NA
J: TRBJ2-3
CDR3: CASTPGTPTDTQYF
DNA: TGTGCCAGTACCCCCGGGACTCCCACAGATACGCAGTATTTT

D: TRBD2
V: TRBV5-1
size: NA
J: TRBJ2-7
CDR3: CASSRPLADSYEQYF
DNA: TGCGCCAGCAGCCGCCCACTAGCGGACTCCTACGAGCAGTACTTC

D: TRBD1
V: TRBV5-4
size: once
J: TRBJ1-2
CDR3: CASSLVPGRQGSYGYTF
DNA: TGTGCCAGCAGCTTGGTCCCGGGACGACAGGGCTCCTATGGCTACACCTTC

D: NA
V: TRBV30
size: few
J: TRBJ1-1
CDR3: CAWNGVGRTEAFF
DNA: TGTGCCTGGAACGGGGTTGGACGAACTGAAGCTTTCTTT

D: NA
V: TRBV7-2
size: NA
J: TRBJ1-1
CDR3: CASSFRRLMNTEAFF
DNA: TGTGCCAGCAGCTTCAGACGGTTGATGAACACTGAAGCTTTCTTT

D: NA
V: TRBV5-1
size: once
J: TRBJ1-2
CDR3: CASRREAQYGYTF
DNA: TGCGCCAGCAGGAGGGAGGCGCAGTATGGCTACACCTTC

D: NA
V: TRBV5-1
size: NA
J: TRBJ1-2
CDR3: CASSPPRATYGYTF
DNA: TGCGCCAGCAGCCCCCCACGGGCGACCTATGGCTACACCTTC

D: TRBD2
V: TRBV5-1
size: NA
J: TRBJ2-1
CDR3: CASSLGSGGPYNEQFF
DNA: TGCGCCAGCAGCTTGGGTAGCGGGGGCCCCTACAATGAGCAGTTCTTC

D: NA
V: TRBV5-6
size: once
J: TRBJ2-1
CDR3: CASSSKTGILNNEQFF
DNA: TGTGCCAGCAGCTCAAAAACCGGGATCCTCAACAATGAGCAGTTCTTC

D: NA
V: TRBV30
size: NA
J: TRBJ1-2
CDR3: CALTPGTPYGYTF
DNA: TGTGCCTTAACTCCCGGGACTCCCTATGGCTACACCTTC

D: NA
V: TRBV9
size: NA
J: TRBJ1-2
CDR3: CASSAPRHLGYTF
DNA: TGTGCCAGCAGCGCCCCGCGACACCTTGGCTACACCTTC

D: NA
V: TRBV5-1
size: NA
J: TRBJ1-1
CDR3: CASSSSNQGNTEAFF
DNA: TGCGCCAGCAGCTCCTCCAATCAGGGTAACACTGAAGCTTTCTTT

D: TRBD1
V: TRBV5-8
size: NA
J: TRBJ2-3
CDR3: CASSLLGGGTDTQYF
DNA: TGTGCCAGCAGCTTGTTAGGGGGCGGCACAGATACGCAGTATTTT